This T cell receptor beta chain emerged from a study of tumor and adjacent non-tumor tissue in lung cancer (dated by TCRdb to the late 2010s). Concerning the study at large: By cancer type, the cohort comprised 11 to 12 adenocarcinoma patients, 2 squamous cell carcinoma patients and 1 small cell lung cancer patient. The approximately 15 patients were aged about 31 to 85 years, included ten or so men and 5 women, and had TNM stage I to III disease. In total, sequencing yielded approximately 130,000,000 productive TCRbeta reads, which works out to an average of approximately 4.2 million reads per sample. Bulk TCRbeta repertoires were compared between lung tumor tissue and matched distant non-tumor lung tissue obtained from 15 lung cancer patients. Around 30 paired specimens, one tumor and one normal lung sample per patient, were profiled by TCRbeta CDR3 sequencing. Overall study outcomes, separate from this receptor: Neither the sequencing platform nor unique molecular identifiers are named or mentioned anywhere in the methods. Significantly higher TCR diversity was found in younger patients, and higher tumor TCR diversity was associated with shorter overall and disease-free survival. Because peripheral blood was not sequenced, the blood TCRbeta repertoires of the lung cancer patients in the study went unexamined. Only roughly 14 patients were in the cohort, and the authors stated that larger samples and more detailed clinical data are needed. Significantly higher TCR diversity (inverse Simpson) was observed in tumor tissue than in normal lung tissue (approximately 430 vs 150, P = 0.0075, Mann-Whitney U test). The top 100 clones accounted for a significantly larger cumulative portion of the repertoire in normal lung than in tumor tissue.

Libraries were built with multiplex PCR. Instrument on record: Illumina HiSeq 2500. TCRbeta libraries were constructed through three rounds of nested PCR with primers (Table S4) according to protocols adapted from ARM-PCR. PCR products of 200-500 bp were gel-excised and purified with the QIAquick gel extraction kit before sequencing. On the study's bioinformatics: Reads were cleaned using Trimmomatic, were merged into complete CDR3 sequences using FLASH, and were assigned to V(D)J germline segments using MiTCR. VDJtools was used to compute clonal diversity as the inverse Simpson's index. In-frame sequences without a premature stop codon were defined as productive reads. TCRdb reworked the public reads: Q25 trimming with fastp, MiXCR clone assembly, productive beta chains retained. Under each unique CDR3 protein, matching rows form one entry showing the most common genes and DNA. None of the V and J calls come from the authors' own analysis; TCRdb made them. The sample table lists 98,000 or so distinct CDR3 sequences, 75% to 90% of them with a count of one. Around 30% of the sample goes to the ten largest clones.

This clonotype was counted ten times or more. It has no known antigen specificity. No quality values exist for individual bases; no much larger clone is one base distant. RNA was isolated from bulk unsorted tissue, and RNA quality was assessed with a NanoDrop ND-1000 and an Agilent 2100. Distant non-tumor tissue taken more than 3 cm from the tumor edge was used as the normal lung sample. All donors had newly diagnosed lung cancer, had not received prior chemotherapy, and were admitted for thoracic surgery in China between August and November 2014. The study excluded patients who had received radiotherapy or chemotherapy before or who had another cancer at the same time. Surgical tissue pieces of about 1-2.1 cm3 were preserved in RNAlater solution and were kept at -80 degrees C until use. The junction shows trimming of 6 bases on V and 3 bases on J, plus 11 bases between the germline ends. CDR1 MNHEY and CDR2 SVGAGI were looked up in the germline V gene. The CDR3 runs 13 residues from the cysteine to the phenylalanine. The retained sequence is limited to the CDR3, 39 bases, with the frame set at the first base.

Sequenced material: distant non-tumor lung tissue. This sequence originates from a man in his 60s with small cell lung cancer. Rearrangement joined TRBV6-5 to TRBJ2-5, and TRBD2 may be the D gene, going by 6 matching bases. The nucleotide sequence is TGTGCCAGCAGACCCGGGGGAAAAGAGACCCAGTACTTC. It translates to CASRPGGKETQYF.